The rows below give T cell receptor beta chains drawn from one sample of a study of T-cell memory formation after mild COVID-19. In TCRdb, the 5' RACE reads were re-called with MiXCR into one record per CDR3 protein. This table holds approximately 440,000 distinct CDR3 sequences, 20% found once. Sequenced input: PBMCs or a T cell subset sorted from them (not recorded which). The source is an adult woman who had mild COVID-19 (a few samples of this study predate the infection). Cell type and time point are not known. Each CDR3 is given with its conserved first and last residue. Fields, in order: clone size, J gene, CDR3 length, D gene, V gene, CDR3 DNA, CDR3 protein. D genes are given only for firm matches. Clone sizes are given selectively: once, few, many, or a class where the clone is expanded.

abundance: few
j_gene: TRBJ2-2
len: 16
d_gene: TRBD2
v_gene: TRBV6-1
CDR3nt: TGTGCCAGCAGTGACACAGCGGGGGCCCCGCCCGGGGAGCTGTTTTTT
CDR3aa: CASSDTAGAPPGELFF

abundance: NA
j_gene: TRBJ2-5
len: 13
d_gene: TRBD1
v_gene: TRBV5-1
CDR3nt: TGCGCCAGCAGCGACAGGGGGCCGGAGACCCAGTACTTC
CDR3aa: CASSDRGPETQYF

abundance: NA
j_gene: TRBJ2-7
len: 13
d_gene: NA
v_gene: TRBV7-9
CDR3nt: TGTGCCAGCAGCTTAGAGCGAGGGACCGAGCAGTACTTC
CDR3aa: CASSLERGTEQYF

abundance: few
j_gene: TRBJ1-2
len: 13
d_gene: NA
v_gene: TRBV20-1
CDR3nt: TGCAGTGCTAGTGGGCAGAAGACCTATGGCTACACCTTC
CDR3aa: CSASGQKTYGYTF

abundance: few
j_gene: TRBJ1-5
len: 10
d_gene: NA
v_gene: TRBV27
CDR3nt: TGTGCCAGCAGAGACGGTAACCAGCATTTT
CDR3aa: CASRDGNQHF

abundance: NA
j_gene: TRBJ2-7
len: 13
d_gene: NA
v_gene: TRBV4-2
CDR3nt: TGTGCCAGCAGCCCCTGGAGGGGGTACGAGCAGTACTTC
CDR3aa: CASSPWRGYEQYF

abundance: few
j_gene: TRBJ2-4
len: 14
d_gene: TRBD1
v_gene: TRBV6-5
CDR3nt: TGTGCCAGCAGCCCAGGGGGTCCCAAAAACATTCAGTACTTC
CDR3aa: CASSPGGPKNIQYF

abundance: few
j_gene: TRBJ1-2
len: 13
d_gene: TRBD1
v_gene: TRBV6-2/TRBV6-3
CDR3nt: TGTGCCAGCAGCCCCCGACAGGGTAATGGCTACACCTTC
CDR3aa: CASSPRQGNGYTF

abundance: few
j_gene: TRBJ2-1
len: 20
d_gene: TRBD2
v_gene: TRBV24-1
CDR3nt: TGTGCCACCAGTGATTTGCCTGGGACTAGCGGGAGCCTTCCACCCAATGAGCAGTTCTTC
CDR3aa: CATSDLPGTSGSLPPNEQFF

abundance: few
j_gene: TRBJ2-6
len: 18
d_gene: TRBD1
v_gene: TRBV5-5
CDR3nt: TGTGCCAGCAGCTTGGCCCACCCAGGGGGTGCTGGGGCCAACGTCCTGACTTTC
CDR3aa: CASSLAHPGGAGANVLTF

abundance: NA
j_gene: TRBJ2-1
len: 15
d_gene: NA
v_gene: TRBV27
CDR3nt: TGTGCCAGCAGTCAAGACAGCTTCTCCTACAATGAGCAGTTCTTC
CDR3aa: CASSQDSFSYNEQFF

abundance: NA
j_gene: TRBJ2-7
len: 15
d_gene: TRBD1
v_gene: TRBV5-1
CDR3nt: TGCGCCAGCAGCTTGGCGGACAGGGGGCAAGACGAGCAGTACTTC
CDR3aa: CASSLADRGQDEQYF

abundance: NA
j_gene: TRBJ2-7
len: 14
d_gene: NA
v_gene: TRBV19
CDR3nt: TGTGCCAGTAGTATAGTACAGGGAACATACGAGCAGTACTTC
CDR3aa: CASSIVQGTYEQYF

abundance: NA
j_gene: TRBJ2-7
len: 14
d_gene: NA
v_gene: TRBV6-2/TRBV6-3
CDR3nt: TGTGCCAGCAACCTACCGGGACACTCCTACGAGCAGTACTTC
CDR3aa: CASNLPGHSYEQYF

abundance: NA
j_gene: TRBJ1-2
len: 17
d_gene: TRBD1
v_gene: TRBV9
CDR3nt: TGTGCCAGCAGCCAAAATCTGGGACAGGGGCGGTTCTATGGCTACACCTTC
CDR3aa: CASSQNLGQGRFYGYTF

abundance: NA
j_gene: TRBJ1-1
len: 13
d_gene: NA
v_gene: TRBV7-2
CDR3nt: TGTGCCAGCAGCTTAGTGGGCCTGACTGAAGCTTTCTTT
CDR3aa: CASSLVGLTEAFF

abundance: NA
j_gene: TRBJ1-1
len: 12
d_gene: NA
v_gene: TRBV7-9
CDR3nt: TGTGCCAGCAGGTTAGCCCGGGCTGAAGCTTTCTTT
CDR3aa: CASRLARAEAFF

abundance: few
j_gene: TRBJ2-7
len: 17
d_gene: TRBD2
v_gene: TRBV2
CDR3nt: TGTGCCAGCAGTGAAGAGACTAGCGGGATCTACTCCTACGAGCAGTACTTC
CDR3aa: CASSEETSGIYSYEQYF

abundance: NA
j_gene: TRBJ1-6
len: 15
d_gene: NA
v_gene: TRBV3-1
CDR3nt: TGTGCCAGCAGCCAAGAGGACAGTCTACCTTCACCCCTCCACTTT
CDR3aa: CASSQEDSLPSPLHF

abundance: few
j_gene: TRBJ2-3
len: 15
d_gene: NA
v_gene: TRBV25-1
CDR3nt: TGTGCCAGCAGTGAGCGAACCTATAGCACAGATACGAAGTATTTT
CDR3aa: CASSERTYSTDTKYF

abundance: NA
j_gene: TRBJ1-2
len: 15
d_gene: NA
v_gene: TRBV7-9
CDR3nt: TGTGCCAGCAGCTTAGCTCAGGGGTCGGACTATGGCTACACCTTC
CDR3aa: CASSLAQGSDYGYTF

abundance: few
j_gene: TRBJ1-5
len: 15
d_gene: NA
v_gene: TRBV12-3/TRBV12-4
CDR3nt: TGTGCCAGCAGTTACGGGCCTTATAGCAATCAGCCCCAGCATTTT
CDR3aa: CASSYGPYSNQPQHF

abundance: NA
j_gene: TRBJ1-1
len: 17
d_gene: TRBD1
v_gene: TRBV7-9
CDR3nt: TGTGCCAGCAGCTTAGGGACAGGGGAGGGGATGAACACTGAAGCTTTCTTT
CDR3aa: CASSLGTGEGMNTEAFF

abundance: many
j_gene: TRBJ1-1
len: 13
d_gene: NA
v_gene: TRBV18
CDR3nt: TGTGCCAGCTCTTTTGCAGGGAACACTGAAGCTTTCTTT
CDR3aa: CASSFAGNTEAFF

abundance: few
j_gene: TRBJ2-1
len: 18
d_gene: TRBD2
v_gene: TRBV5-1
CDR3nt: TGCGCCAGCAGCTTGGAACTAGCGGGAGGACCTTCCTACAATGAGCAGTTCTTC
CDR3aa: CASSLELAGGPSYNEQFF

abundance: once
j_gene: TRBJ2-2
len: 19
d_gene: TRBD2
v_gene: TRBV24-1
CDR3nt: TGTGCCACCAGTGACACCTCGACTAGCGGGGGGGCCCACACCGGGGAGCTGTTTTTT
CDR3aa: CATSDTSTSGGAHTGELFF

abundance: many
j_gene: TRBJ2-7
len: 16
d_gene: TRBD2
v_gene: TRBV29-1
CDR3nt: TGCAGCGTTGGCGGGAGCCTAGTTTTCCCGCCCTACGAGCAGTACTTC
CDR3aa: CSVGGSLVFPPYEQYF

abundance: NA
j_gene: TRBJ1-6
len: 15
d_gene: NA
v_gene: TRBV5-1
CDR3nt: TGCGCCAGCAGCTTACTGGGGGCAGGTAATTCACCCCTCCACTTT
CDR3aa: CASSLLGAGNSPLHF

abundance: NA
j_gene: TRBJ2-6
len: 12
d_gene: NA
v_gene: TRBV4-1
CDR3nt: TGCGCCAGCAGCCAAGTGCAGGACGTCCTGACTTTC
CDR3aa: CASSQVQDVLTF

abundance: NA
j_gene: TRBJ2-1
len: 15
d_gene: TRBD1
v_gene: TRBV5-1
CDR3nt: TGCGCCAGCAGCCTGGAGGGGGACAGGTACAATGAGCAGTTCTTC
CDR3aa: CASSLEGDRYNEQFF

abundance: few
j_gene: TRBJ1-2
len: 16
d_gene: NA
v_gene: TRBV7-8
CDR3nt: TGTGCCAGCACCCCCGGGCGGCTTTTCCCCATCTATGGCTACACCTTC
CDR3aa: CASTPGRLFPIYGYTF

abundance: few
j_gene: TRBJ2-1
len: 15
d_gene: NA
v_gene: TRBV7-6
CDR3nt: TGTGCCAGCAGCTTAGACGGAGCCGGTTGGAATGAGCAGTTCTTC
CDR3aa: CASSLDGAGWNEQFF

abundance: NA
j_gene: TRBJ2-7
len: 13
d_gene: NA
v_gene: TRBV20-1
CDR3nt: TGCAGTGCTAGGACAGCAGCATCCTACGAGCAGTACTTC
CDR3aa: CSARTAASYEQYF

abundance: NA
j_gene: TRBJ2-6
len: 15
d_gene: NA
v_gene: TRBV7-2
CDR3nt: TGTGCCAGCAGCTACGGACAGTCTGGGGCCAACGTCCTGACTTTC
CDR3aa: CASSYGQSGANVLTF